This T cell receptor (beta chain) is drawn from a study of CD8+ T cells in alopecia areata. Worth noting for this clone: What it binds is unknown.

Following RNA extraction, reverse transcription yielded cDNA that acted as the sequencing template. TCRdb's copy holds only in-frame clones and misses some; the assay was immunoSEQ multiplex PCR. The sample has under 250,000 clones; about 50% are singletons. Specified treatment: oral pan-JAK inhibitor, 5-10 mg twice daily. Germline CDR1 reads MNHNS; CDR2 reads SASEGT. After removal of 7 bases from V and 8 bases from J, the junction contained 11 bases not matched to a gene. This CDR3 comprises 14 residues. Study-wide points: Tofacitinib yielded significantly lower scalp clonality and fewer expanded CD8+ clones among the top 100. Having just one nonresponder leaves the connection between baseline CD8+ expansion and response unresolved.

The sequence came from a human donor with alopecia areata. The chain employs TRBV6-1 and TRBJ1-1; TRBD1 matches at 9 bases. The material was CD4+ T cells sorted from blood, obtained at week 4, from a patient treated with tofacitinib. The CDR3 is CASILFPTGGEAFF. The CDR3 DNA reads as TGTGCCAGCATCCTCTTTCCGACAGGGGGGGAAGCTTTCTTT.